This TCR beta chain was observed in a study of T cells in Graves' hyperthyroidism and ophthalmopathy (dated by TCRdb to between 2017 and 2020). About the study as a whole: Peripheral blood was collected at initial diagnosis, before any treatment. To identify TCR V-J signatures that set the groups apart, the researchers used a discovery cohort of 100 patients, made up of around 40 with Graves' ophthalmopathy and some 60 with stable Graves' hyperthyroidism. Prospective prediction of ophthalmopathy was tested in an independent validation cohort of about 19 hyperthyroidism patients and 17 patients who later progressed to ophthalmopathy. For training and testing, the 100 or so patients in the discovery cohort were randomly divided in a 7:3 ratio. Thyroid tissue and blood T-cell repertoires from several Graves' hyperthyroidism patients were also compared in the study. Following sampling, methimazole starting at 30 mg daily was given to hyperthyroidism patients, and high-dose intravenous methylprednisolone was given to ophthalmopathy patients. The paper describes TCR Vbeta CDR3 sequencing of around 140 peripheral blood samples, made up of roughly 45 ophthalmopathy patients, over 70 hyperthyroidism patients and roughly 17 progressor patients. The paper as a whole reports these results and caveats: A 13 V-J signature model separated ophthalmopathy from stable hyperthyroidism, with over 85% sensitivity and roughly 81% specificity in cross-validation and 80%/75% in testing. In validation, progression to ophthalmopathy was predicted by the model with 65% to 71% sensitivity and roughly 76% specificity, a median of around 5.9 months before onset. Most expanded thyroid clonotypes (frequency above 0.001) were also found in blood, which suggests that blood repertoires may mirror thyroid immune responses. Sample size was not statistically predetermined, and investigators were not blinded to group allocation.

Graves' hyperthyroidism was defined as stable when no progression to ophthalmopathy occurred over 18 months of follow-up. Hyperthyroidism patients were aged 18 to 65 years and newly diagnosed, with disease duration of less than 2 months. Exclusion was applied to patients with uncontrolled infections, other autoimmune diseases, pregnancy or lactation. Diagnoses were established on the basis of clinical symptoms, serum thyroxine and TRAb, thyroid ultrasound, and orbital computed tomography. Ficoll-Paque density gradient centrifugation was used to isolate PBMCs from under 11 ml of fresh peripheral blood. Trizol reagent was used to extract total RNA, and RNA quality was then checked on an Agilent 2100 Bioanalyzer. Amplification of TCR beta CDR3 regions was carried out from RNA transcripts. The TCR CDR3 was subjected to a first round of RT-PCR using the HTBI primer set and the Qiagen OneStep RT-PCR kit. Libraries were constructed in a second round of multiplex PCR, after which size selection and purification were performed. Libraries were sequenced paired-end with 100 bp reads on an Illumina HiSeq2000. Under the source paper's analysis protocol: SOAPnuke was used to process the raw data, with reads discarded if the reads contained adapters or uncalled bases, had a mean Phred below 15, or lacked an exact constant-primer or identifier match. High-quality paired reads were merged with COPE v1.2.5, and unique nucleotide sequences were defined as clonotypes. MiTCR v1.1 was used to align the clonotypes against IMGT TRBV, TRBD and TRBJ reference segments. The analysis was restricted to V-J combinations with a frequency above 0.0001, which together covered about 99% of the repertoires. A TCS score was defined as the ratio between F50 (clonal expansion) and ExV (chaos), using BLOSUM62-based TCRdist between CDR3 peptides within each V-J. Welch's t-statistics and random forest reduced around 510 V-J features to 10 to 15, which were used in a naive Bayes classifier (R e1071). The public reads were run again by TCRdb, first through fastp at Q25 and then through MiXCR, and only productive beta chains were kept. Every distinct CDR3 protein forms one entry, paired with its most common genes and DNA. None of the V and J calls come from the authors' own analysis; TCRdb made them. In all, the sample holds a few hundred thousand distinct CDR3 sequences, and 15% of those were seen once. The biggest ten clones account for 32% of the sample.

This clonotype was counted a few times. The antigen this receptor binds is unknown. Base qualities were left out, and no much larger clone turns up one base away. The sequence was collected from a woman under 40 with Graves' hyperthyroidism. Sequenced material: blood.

The sequenced DNA: TGTGCCAGCAGTTACACGGACAGGAATGAGCAGTTCTTC. Its coded protein is CASSYTDRNEQFF. The rearranged chain carries TRBV28 and TRBJ2-1; 7 middle bases align to TRBD1. Reading the germline V gene gives CDR1 MDHEN and CDR2 SYDVKM. The CDR3 sequence holds 13 residues, the cysteine and phenylalanine included. Only the CDR3 DNA is retained, 39 bases long and in frame from the first base. V lost 4 bases and J lost 7 bases, and the count of bases not matched to a germline gene is 4.